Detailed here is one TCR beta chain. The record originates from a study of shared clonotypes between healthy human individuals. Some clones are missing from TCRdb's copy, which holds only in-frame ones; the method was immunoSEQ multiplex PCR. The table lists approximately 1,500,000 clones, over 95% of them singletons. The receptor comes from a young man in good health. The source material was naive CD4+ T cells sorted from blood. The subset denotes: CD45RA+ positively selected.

The CDR3 sequence: CASSLISGRNSYEQYF. The CDR3 coding sequence is TGTGCCAGCAGCTTAATCAGCGGGAGGAACTCCTACGAGCAGTACTTC. The J gene is TRBJ2-7, the V gene TRBV7-9; TRBD2 aligns across 9 bases. Trimming took 2 bases from V and 0 from J; bases not matched to a gene: 5. CDR3 length equals 16 residues. Germline CDR1 SEHNR, CDR2 FQNEAQ (reference sequence).